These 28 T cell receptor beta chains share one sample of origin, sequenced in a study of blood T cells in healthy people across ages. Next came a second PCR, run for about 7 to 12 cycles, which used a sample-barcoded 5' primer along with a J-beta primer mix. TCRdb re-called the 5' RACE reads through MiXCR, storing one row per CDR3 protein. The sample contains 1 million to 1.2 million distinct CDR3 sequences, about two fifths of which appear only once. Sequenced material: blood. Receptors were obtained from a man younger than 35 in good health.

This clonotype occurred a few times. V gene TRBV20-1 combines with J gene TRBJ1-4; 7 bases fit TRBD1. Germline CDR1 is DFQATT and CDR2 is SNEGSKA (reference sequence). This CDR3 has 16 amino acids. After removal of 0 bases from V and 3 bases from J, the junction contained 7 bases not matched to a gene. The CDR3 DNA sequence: TGCAGTGCTAGAGACACCGGACAGGCAGCTAATGAAAAACTGTTTTTT. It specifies CSARDTGQAANEKLFF.

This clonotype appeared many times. The CDR3 spells CSAPRGLAGATDTQYF. For the CDR3, the DNA is TGCAGTGCCCCCCGGGGACTAGCGGGGGCCACAGATACGCAGTATTTT. The rearrangement links TRBV20-1 to TRBJ2-3; 14 bases align to TRBD2. Trimming removed 6 bases from V and 2 bases from J; junction bases left unmatched: 7. This CDR3 has 16 amino acids. The germline V gene has CDR1 DFQATT and CDR2 SNEGSKA (reference sequence).

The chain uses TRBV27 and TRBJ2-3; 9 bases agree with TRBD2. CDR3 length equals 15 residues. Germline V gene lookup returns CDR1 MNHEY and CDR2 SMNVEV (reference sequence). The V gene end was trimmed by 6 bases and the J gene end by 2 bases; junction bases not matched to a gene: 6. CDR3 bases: TGTGCCAGCAGAGCGAGCGGGGGGCTCACAGATACGCAGTATTTT. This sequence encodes CASRASGGLTDTQYF.

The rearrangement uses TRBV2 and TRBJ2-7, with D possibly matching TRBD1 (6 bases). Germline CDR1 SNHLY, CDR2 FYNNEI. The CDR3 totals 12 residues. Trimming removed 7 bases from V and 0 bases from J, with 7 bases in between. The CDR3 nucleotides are TGTGCCAGCAAGGACAGCTCCTACGAGCAGTACTTC. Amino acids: CASKDSSYEQYF.

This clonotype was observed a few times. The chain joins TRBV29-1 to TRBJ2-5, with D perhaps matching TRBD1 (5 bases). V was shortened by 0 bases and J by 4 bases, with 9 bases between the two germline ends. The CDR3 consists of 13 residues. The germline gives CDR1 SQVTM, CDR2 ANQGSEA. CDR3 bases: TGCAGCGTTGAAGAGCGCAGGGCAGAGACCCAGTACTTC. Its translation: CSVEERRAETQYF.

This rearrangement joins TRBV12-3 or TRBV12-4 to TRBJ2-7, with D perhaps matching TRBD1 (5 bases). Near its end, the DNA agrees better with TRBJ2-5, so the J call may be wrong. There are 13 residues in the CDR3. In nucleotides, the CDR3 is TGTGCCAGCAGTTTCAGGGCCTTAGAGACCCAGTACTTC. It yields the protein CASSFRALETQYF.

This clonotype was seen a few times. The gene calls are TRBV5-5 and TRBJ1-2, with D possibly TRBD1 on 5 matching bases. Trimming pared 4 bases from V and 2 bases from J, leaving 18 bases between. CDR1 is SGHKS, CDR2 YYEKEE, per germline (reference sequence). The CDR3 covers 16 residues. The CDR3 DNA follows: TGTGCCAGCAGCCCGGGGGAGAGACCCCTGAACTATGGCTACACCTTC. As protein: CASSPGERPLNYGYTF.

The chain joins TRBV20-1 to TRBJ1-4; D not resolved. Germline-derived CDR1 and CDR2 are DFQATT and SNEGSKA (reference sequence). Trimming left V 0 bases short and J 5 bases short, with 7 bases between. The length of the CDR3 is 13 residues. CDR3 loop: CSARELRNEKLFF. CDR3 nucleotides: TGCAGTGCTAGAGAACTGAGGAATGAAAAACTGTTTTTT.

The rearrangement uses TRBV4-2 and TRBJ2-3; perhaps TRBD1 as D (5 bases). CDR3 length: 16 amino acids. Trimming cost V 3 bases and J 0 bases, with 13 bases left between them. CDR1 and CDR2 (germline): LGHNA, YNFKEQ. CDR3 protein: CASSHTDKPSTDTQYF. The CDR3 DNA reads TGTGCCAGCAGCCATACGGACAAACCCAGCACAGATACGCAGTATTTT.

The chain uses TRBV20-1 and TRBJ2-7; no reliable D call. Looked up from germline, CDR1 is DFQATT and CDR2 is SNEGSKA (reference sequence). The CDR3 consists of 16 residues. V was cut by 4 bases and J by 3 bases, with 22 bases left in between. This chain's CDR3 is CSATSSRAGPRYEQYF. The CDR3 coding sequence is TGCAGTGCTACTTCGTCCCGCGCTGGGCCGCGCTACGAGCAGTACTTC.

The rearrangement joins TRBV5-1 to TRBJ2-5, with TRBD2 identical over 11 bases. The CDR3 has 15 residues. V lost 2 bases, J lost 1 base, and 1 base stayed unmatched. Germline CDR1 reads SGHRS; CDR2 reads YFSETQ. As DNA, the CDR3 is TGCGCCAGCAGCTTCACTAGCGGGGGCCAAGAGACCCAGTACTTC. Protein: CASSFTSGGQETQYF.

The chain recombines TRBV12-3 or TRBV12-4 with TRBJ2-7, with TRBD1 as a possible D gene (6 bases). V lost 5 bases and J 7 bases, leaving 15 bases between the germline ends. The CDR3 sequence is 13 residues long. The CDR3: CASSPLSRGEQYF. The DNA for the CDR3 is TGTGCCAGCAGTCCCCTTAGCAGGGGTGAGCAGTACTTC.

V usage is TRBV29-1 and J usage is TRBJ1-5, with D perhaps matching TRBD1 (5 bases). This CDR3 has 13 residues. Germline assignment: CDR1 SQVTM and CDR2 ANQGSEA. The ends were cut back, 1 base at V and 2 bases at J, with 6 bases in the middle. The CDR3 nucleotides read TGCAGCGTTGAAGGAGGGGGCAATCAGCCCCAGCATTTT. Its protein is CSVEGGGNQPQHF.

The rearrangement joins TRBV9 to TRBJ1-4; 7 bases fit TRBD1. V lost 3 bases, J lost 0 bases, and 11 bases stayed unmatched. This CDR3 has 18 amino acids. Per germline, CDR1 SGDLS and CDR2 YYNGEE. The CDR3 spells CASSANRDRPTTNEKLFF. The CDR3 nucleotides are TGTGCCAGCAGCGCCAACCGGGACAGACCAACAACTAATGAAAAACTGTTTTTT.

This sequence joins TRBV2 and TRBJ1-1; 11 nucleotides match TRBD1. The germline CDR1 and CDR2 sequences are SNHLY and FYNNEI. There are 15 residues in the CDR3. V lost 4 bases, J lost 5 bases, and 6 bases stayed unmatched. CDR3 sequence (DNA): TGTGCCAGCAGTGCAATGGACAGGGGGCGGACTGAAGCTTTCTTT. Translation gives CASSAMDRGRTEAFF.

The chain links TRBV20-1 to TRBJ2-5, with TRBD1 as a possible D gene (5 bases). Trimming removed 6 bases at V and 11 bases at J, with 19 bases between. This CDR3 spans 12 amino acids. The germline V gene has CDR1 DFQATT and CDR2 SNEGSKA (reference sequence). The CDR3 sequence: CSARRVGNEQYF. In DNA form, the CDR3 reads TGCAGTGCACGCAGGGTAGGCAATGAGCAGTACTTC.

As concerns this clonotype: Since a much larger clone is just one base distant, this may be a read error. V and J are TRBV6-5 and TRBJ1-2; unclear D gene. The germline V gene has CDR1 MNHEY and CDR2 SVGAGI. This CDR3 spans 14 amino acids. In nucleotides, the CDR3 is TGTGCTACCTGGACGGGGTCAGATCTCTATGGCTACACCTTC. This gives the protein CATWTGSDLYGYTF.

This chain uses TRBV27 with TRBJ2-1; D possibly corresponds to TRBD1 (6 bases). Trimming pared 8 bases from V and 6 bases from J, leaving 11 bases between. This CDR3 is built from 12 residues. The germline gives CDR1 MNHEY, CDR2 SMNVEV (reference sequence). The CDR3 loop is CASGKDSNEQFF. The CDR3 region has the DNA TGTGCCAGCGGGAAGGACAGCAATGAGCAGTTCTTC.

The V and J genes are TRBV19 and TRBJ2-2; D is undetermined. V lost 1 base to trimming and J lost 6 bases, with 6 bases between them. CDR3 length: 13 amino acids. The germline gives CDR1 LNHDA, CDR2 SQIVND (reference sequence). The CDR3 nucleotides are TGTGCCAGTAGTATAGGAACGTCCGGGGAGCTGTTTTTT. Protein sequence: CASSIGTSGELFF.

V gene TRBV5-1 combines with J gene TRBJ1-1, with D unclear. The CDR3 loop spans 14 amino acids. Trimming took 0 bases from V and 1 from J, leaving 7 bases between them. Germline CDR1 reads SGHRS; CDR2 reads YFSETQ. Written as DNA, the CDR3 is TGCGCCAGCAGCTTGGATCAGTCGAACACTGAAGCTTTCTTT. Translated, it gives CASSLDQSNTEAFF.

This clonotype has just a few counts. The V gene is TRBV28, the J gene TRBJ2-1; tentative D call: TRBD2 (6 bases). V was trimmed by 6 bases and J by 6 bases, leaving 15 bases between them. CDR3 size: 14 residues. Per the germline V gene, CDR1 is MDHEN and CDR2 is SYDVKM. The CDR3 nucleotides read TGTGCCAGCAGAAAAGAACGGAGGGTCAATGAGCAGTTCTTC. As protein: CASRKERRVNEQFF.

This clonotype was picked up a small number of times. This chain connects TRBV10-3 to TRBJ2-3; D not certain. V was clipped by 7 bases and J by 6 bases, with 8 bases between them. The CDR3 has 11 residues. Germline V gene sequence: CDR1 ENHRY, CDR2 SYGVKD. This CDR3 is CAIMSVDTQYF. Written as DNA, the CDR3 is TGTGCCATCATGTCCGTGGATACGCAGTATTTT.

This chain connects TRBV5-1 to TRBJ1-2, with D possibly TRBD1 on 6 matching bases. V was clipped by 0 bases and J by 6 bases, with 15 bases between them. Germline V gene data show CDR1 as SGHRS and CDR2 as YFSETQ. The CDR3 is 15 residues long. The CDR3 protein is CASSLATGSRDGYTF. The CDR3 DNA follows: TGCGCCAGCAGCTTGGCAACAGGGTCGAGGGATGGCTACACCTTC.

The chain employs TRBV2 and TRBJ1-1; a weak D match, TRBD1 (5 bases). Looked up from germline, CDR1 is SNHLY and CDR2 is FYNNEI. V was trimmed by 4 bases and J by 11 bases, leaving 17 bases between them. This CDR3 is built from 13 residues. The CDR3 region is CASSAEGRVDAFF. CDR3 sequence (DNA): TGTGCCAGCAGTGCAGAGGGCAGGGTTGATGCTTTCTTT.

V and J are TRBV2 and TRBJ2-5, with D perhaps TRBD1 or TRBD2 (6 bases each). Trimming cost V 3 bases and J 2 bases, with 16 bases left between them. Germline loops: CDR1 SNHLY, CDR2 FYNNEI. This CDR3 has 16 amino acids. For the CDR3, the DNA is TGTGCCAGCAGTGATGTCCCAGGGGAGGTGCAAGAGACCCAGTACTTC. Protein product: CASSDVPGEVQETQYF.

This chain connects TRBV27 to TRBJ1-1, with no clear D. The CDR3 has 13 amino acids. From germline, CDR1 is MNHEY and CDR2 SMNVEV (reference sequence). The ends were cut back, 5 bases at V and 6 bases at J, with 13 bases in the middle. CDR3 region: CASSVIGAPEAFF. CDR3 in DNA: TGTGCCAGCAGTGTAATCGGCGCCCCTGAAGCTTTCTTT.

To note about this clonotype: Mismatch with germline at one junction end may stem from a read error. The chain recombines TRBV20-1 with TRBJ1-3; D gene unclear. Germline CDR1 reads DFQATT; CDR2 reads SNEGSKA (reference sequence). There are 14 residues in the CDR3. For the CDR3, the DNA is TGCAGTGCTAGAGACGGGAGAGTAGGAAACACTATATATTTT. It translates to CSARDGRVGNTIYF.

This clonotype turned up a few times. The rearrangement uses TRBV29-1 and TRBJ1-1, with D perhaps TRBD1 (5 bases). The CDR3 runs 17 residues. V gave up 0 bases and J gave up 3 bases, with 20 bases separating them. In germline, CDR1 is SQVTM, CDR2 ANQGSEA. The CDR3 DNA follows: TGCAGCGTTGAAGATCTGGGAATAGCAGGGAAGGACACTGAAGCTTTCTTT. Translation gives CSVEDLGIAGKDTEAFF.